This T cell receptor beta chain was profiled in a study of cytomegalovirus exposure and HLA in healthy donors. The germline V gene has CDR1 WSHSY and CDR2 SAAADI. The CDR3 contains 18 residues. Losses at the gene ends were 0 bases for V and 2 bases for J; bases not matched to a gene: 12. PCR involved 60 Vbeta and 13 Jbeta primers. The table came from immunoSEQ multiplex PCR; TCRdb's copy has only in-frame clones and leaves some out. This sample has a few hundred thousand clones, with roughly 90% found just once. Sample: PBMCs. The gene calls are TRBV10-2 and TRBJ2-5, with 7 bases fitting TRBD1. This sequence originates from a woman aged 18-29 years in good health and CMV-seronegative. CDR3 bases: TGCGCCAGCAGTGAGTCGCAGTTAGGACAGGCCCGTCAAGAGACCCAGTACTTC. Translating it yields CASSESQLGQARQETQYF.